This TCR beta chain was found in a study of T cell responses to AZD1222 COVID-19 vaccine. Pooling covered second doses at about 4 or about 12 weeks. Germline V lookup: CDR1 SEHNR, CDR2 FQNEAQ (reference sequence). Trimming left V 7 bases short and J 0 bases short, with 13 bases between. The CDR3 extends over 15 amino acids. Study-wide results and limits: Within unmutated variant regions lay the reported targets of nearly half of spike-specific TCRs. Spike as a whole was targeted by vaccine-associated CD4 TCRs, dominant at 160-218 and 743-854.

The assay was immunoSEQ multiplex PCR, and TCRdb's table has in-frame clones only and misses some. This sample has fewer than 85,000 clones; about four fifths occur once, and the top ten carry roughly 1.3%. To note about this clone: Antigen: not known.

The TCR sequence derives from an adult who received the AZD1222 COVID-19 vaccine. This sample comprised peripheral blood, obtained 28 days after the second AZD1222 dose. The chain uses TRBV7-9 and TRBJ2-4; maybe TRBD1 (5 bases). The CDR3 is CASTTGILAKNIQYF. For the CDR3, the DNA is TGTGCCAGCACTACAGGAATTCTAGCCAAAAACATTCAGTACTTC.